Shown below are 11 T cell receptor beta chains from a single sample sequenced in a study of blood T cell repertoires in COVID-19. Some clones are missing from TCRdb's copy, which holds only in-frame ones; the method was immunoSEQ multiplex PCR. The top ten hold roughly a tenth of the sample, which has 150,000 to 200,000 clones, around 80% seen once. Sequenced material: peripheral blood. These receptors were collected from an elderly woman with active or convalescent COVID-19.

This clone has just one count. CDR3 nucleotide sequence: TGTGCCAGCTCACCCAGGAGCCCGGGACAGAGTTACGAGCAGTACTTC. Encoded protein: CASSPRSPGQSYEQYF. The rearrangement links TRBV18 to TRBJ2-7; 7 bases match TRBD1. The CDR3 spans 16 residues. The V gene end was trimmed by 3 bases and the J gene end by 4 bases; junction bases not matched to a gene: 12. Germline V gives CDR1 KGHSH, CDR2 LQKENI.

This chain uses TRBV7-8 with TRBJ2-5; 7 bases are shared with TRBD2. Trimming cost V 1 base and J 2 bases; bases outside gene matches: 4. CDR3 length equals 15 residues. The germline CDR1 and CDR2 sequences are SGHVS and FQNEAQ. Here the CDR3 reads CASSLGAGVQETQYF. The DNA of the CDR3 is TGTGCCAGCAGCTTAGGGGCGGGGGTACAAGAGACCCAGTACTTC.

The chain has TRBV6-5 and TRBJ1-4; D is unclear. The CDR3 sequence is 14 residues long. CDR1 is MNHEY and CDR2 is SVGAGI in the germline V gene. Deletions cut 2 bases from V and 10 bases from J, with 14 bases between. The CDR3 DNA is TGTGCCAGCAGTTACAGTGCAGTACCCCGAAAACTGTTTTTT. Translation: CASSYSAVPRKLFF.

This clone has a handful of counts. This chain joins TRBV12-5 and TRBJ1-2, with 8 bases matching TRBD1. The V segment lost 1 base and the J segment 8 bases; nucleotides outside the gene matches: 9. Germline-derived CDR1 and CDR2 are LGHNT and FRNRAP. This CDR3 has 15 amino acids. This CDR3 is CASGLDGQGGRGYTF. The CDR3, as DNA: TGTGCTAGTGGTTTGGACGGACAGGGCGGTCGGGGCTACACCTTC.

The chain recombines TRBV5-6 with TRBJ1-1; no definite D call. The germline V gene encodes CDR1 SGHDT and CDR2 YYEEEE. Trimming left V 1 base short and J 3 bases short, with 13 bases between. This CDR3 spans 15 amino acids. CDR3 nucleotide sequence: TGTGCCAGCAGCTTGTTATCGGGGATAGACACTGAAGCTTTCTTT. It yields the protein CASSLLSGIDTEAFF.

The CDR3 is CASSSGGYGYTF. CDR3 bases: TGTGCCAGCAGCTCAGGGGGCTATGGCTACACCTTC. This chain uses TRBV7-9 with TRBJ1-2; TRBD1 aligns across 7 bases. The length of the CDR3 is 12 residues. Trimming took 4 bases from V and 4 from J; bases not matched to a gene: 0. Germline CDR1 and CDR2: SEHNR and FQNEAQ (reference sequence).

The chain links TRBV2 to TRBJ1-5, with D maybe TRBD1 (6 bases). There are 15 residues in the CDR3. Germline assignment: CDR1 SNHLY and CDR2 FYNNEI. Trimming stripped 7 bases from V and 2 bases from J, with 15 bases between. CDR3 sequence (DNA): TGTGCCAGCACCAGCTTACAGGGAGGCAATCAGCCCCAGCATTTT. Translating gives CASTSLQGGNQPQHF.

This clone showed up just once. This chain links TRBV5-1 with TRBJ2-5; 9 bases are a match to TRBD1. Germline V CDR1 and CDR2: SGHRS, YFSETQ. V lost 5 bases to trimming and J lost 1 base; unmatched junction nucleotides: 0. There are 13 residues in the CDR3. CDR3 sequence (DNA): TGCGCCAGCAGGACAGGGGGCCAAGAGACCCAGTACTTC. It translates to CASRTGGQETQYF.

The DNA for the CDR3 is TGTGCCAGCAAAGGACAGGGGGATCAGCCCCAGCATTTT. This encodes CASKGQGDQPQHF. This chain uses TRBV12-3 or TRBV12-4 with TRBJ1-5, with 10 bases fitting TRBD1. Germline trimming cut 7 bases from V and 5 bases from J; bases unmatched to any gene: 2. The length of the CDR3 is 13 residues.

The chain is built from TRBV5-1 and TRBJ2-7; possibly TRBD2 for D (5 bases). The V gene lost 0 bases and the J gene lost 1 base, with 8 bases spanning the gap. Germline loops: CDR1 SGHRS, CDR2 YFSETQ. This CDR3 is built from 14 residues. CDR3: CASSLDQRSYEQYF. CDR3 nucleotide sequence: TGCGCCAGCAGCTTGGATCAGCGGTCCTACGAGCAGTACTTC.

The chain couples TRBV12-3 or TRBV12-4 to TRBJ2-5; the D gene is possibly TRBD2 (5 bases). This CDR3 region has 13 residues. Trimming pared 3 bases from V and 7 bases from J, leaving 12 bases between. The CDR3 coding sequence is TGTGCCAGCAGTTTCGGAGGCATTTGGACCCAGTACTTC. Amino acid sequence: CASSFGGIWTQYF.